These T cell receptor beta chains were read from a single sample in a study of T cells in Graves' hyperthyroidism and ophthalmopathy. TCRdb redid the calling of the multiplex PCR reads with MiXCR, one entry per CDR3 protein. The sample shows over 550,000 distinct CDR3 sequences, over 15% of them seen only once. Sequenced: blood. Every receptor here comes from a woman aged 18 to 35 with Graves' hyperthyroidism. Each CDR3 is given with its conserved first and last residue. Each record gives: J gene, V gene, D gene, clone size, CDR3 DNA, CDR3 protein. The D gene is left open where the match is weak. A clone size is listed for some rows: how often the clone was seen (once, few, many), or a class if it is expanded.

j_call: TRBJ2-1; v_call: TRBV12-3/TRBV12-4; d_call: TRBD2; clone_size: many; cdr3_nt: TGTGCCAGCAGTTTGACTAGCGGGAGAGTCAATGAGCAGTTCTTC; cdr3_aa: CASSLTSGRVNEQFF
j_call: TRBJ1-5; v_call: TRBV6-2/TRBV6-3; d_call: NA; clone_size: many; cdr3_nt: TGTGCCAGCAGTTACCAGGACAATCAGCCCCAGCATTTT; cdr3_aa: CASSYQDNQPQHF
j_call: TRBJ2-3; v_call: TRBV4-2; d_call: TRBD2; clone_size: NA; cdr3_nt: TGTGCCAGCCAAGATCTAGCGGGAGGCACAGATACGCAGTATTTT; cdr3_aa: CASQDLAGGTDTQYF
j_call: TRBJ1-5; v_call: TRBV20-1; d_call: NA; clone_size: NA; cdr3_nt: TGCAGTGCCCCGACAGGATATAGCAATCAGCCCCAGCATTTT; cdr3_aa: CSAPTGYSNQPQHF
j_call: TRBJ2-1; v_call: TRBV20-1; d_call: NA; clone_size: many; cdr3_nt: TGCAGTGCAGAGTCGGCAGGGGCCTACAATGAGCAGTTCTTC; cdr3_aa: CSAESAGAYNEQFF
j_call: TRBJ2-5; v_call: TRBV12-3/TRBV12-4; d_call: TRBD2; clone_size: many; cdr3_nt: TGTGCCAGCAGTAGCGTGAGCGGGGGGATGGGACATAGAGAGACCCAGTACTTC; cdr3_aa: CASSSVSGGMGHRETQYF
j_call: TRBJ2-3; v_call: TRBV20-1; d_call: TRBD2; clone_size: many; cdr3_nt: TGCAGTGCTAGAGGAGGTGGGAGGGCCCTGAGGGCCACAGATACGCAGTATTTT; cdr3_aa: CSARGGGRALRATDTQYF
j_call: TRBJ1-1; v_call: TRBV7-9; d_call: TRBD1; clone_size: few; cdr3_nt: TGTGCCAGCAGCCCAAACAGGGGCCCCGATTTCTTT; cdr3_aa: CASSPNRGPDFF
j_call: TRBJ2-3; v_call: TRBV9; d_call: NA; clone_size: few; cdr3_nt: TGTGCCAGCAGCGTTTGGGGGGGCGAGGCAGATACGCAGTATTTT; cdr3_aa: CASSVWGGEADTQYF
j_call: TRBJ2-1; v_call: TRBV5-5; d_call: NA; clone_size: many; cdr3_nt: TGTGCCAGCAGCTTGGATGGGGTGTCCTACAATGAGCAGTTCTTC; cdr3_aa: CASSLDGVSYNEQFF
j_call: TRBJ2-5; v_call: TRBV4-1; d_call: TRBD1; clone_size: NA; cdr3_nt: TGCGCCAGCAGCCAAGATTGGCAGGGGGCTGGAGAGACCCAGTACTTC; cdr3_aa: CASSQDWQGAGETQYF
j_call: TRBJ2-7; v_call: TRBV28; d_call: NA; clone_size: many; cdr3_nt: TGTGCCAGCACCCCTTTAAGCCACCCCTACGAGCAGTACTTC; cdr3_aa: CASTPLSHPYEQYF
j_call: TRBJ2-1; v_call: TRBV28; d_call: TRBD2; clone_size: many; cdr3_nt: TGTGCCAGCAGTGCCGCTAGCGGGAGTTACAATGAGCAGTTCTTC; cdr3_aa: CASSAASGSYNEQFF
j_call: TRBJ1-3; v_call: TRBV6-5; d_call: NA; clone_size: NA; cdr3_nt: TGTGCCAGCAGTTACTCCACCGGGACGGTCTCTGGAAACACCATATATTTT; cdr3_aa: CASSYSTGTVSGNTIYF
j_call: TRBJ1-1; v_call: TRBV7-9; d_call: TRBD1; clone_size: many; cdr3_nt: TGTGCCAGCAGCCGGGACAGGGGAAGTCGTCCCCCTGAAGCTTTCTTT; cdr3_aa: CASSRDRGSRPPEAFF
j_call: TRBJ2-2; v_call: TRBV28; d_call: TRBD2; clone_size: few; cdr3_nt: TGTGCCAGCAGTTTCTCTCCCATAGCGGGATACACCGGGGAGCTGTTTTTT; cdr3_aa: CASSFSPIAGYTGELFF
j_call: TRBJ2-3; v_call: TRBV11-2; d_call: TRBD2; clone_size: NA; cdr3_nt: TGTGCCAGCAGCCAAGATGCAGGACTAGCGGGGGGCCGGGGAACAGATACGCAGTATTTT; cdr3_aa: CASSQDAGLAGGRGTDTQYF
j_call: TRBJ2-3; v_call: TRBV4-3; d_call: NA; clone_size: many; cdr3_nt: TGCGCCAGCAGCCAAGAGACAGCCACAGATACGCAGTATTTT; cdr3_aa: CASSQETATDTQYF
j_call: TRBJ2-6; v_call: TRBV12-3/TRBV12-4; d_call: NA; clone_size: NA; cdr3_nt: TGTGCCAGCATACCCCATTCTGGGGCCAACGTCCTGACTTTC; cdr3_aa: CASIPHSGANVLTF
j_call: TRBJ1-3; v_call: TRBV2; d_call: TRBD1; clone_size: NA; cdr3_nt: TGTGCCAGCAGTGTCCCCAGGGGGCAAAGAAACACCATATATTTT; cdr3_aa: CASSVPRGQRNTIYF
j_call: TRBJ2-7; v_call: TRBV2; d_call: NA; clone_size: many; cdr3_nt: TGTGCCAGCAGCATTTTAGGGGGAGCTGTTGGGGAGCAGTACTTC; cdr3_aa: CASSILGGAVGEQYF
j_call: TRBJ2-2; v_call: TRBV18; d_call: NA; clone_size: few; cdr3_nt: TGTGCCAGCTCACCGGAGCAGGTCGGGGAGCTGTTTTTT; cdr3_aa: CASSPEQVGELFF
j_call: TRBJ1-2; v_call: TRBV2; d_call: NA; clone_size: few; cdr3_nt: TGTGCCAGCAGTGTTAGAAGGACAAATCCCTATGGCTACACCTTC; cdr3_aa: CASSVRRTNPYGYTF
j_call: TRBJ2-1; v_call: TRBV24-1; d_call: NA; clone_size: many; cdr3_nt: TGTGCCACCAGTGATCGTAACAATGAGCAGTTCTTC; cdr3_aa: CATSDRNNEQFF
j_call: TRBJ1-6; v_call: TRBV27; d_call: NA; clone_size: NA; cdr3_nt: TGTGCCAGCATGAATCTTTGGCAGGGGATAAATTCACCCCTCCACTTT; cdr3_aa: CASMNLWQGINSPLHF
j_call: TRBJ2-3; v_call: TRBV5-1; d_call: NA; clone_size: NA; cdr3_nt: TGCGCCAGCAGCACCCAAGGGCAGGGCGGTCCCACCATAGCTGACACAGATACGCAGTATTTT; cdr3_aa: CASSTQGQGGPTIADTDTQYF
j_call: TRBJ2-7; v_call: TRBV6-5; d_call: TRBD1; clone_size: many; cdr3_nt: TGTGCCAGCAGTTACCCTGACAGGGGCCATGGATACGAGCAGTACTTC; cdr3_aa: CASSYPDRGHGYEQYF
j_call: TRBJ2-7; v_call: TRBV7-2; d_call: TRBD2; clone_size: few; cdr3_nt: TGTGCCAGCAGCTTAGCGCTAGGTCGGCGGGGGGACTTCTACGAGCAGTACTTC; cdr3_aa: CASSLALGRRGDFYEQYF
j_call: TRBJ2-1; v_call: TRBV9; d_call: NA; clone_size: NA; cdr3_nt: TGTGCCAGCAGCGTGGAAGGTCTGGGTGGGAGTGAGCAGTTCTTC; cdr3_aa: CASSVEGLGGSEQFF
j_call: TRBJ2-7; v_call: TRBV5-1; d_call: NA; clone_size: many; cdr3_nt: TGCGCCAGCACTCCATCGGGGAACACCTACGAGCAGTACTTC; cdr3_aa: CASTPSGNTYEQYF
j_call: TRBJ2-7; v_call: TRBV12-3/TRBV12-4; d_call: NA; clone_size: few; cdr3_nt: TGTGCCAGCAGTTTTGGGAAAACCTACGAGCAGTACTTC; cdr3_aa: CASSFGKTYEQYF
j_call: TRBJ2-5; v_call: TRBV12-3/TRBV12-4; d_call: TRBD1; clone_size: many; cdr3_nt: TGTGCCAGCAGCCGAGGACAGGGGGCCGGGGAGACCCAGTACTTC; cdr3_aa: CASSRGQGAGETQYF
j_call: TRBJ2-7; v_call: TRBV7-2; d_call: TRBD2; clone_size: many; cdr3_nt: TGTGCCAGCAGCCGACAGGGACTAGCGGTCTACGAGCAGTACTTC; cdr3_aa: CASSRQGLAVYEQYF
j_call: TRBJ2-7; v_call: TRBV20-1; d_call: TRBD1; clone_size: NA; cdr3_nt: TGCAGTGCTAGAGATTCGAGGGGACAGGGGTCCCCCTACGAGCAGTACTTC; cdr3_aa: CSARDSRGQGSPYEQYF
j_call: TRBJ2-7; v_call: TRBV3-1; d_call: TRBD1; clone_size: many; cdr3_nt: TGTGCCAGCAGCTACAGGGGGCTGTACGAGCAGTACTTC; cdr3_aa: CASSYRGLYEQYF
j_call: TRBJ2-5; v_call: TRBV30; d_call: TRBD2; clone_size: NA; cdr3_nt: TGTGCCTGGAGTGCCTTCGGACTAGCGGGAGGTGGTGAGACCCAGTACTTC; cdr3_aa: CAWSAFGLAGGGETQYF
j_call: TRBJ2-3; v_call: TRBV6-5; d_call: NA; clone_size: many; cdr3_nt: TGTGCCAGCAGTTACTCATCGGGTACCGATGGGATGTTAGATACGCAGTATTTT; cdr3_aa: CASSYSSGTDGMLDTQYF
j_call: TRBJ2-5; v_call: TRBV6-2/TRBV6-3; d_call: TRBD2; clone_size: NA; cdr3_nt: TGTGCCACCTTACTAGCGGGGGGTCAAGAGACCCAGTACTTC; cdr3_aa: CATLLAGGQETQYF
j_call: TRBJ2-5; v_call: TRBV5-8; d_call: TRBD1; clone_size: NA; cdr3_nt: TGTGCCAGCAGTCGAGGGACAGCTAAAGAGACCCAGTACTTC; cdr3_aa: CASSRGTAKETQYF
j_call: TRBJ2-7; v_call: TRBV9; d_call: NA; clone_size: few; cdr3_nt: TGTGCCAGCAGCGTCTCCCCCCGCAGTCTCGGGGCAGAGCAGTACTTC; cdr3_aa: CASSVSPRSLGAEQYF
j_call: TRBJ1-1; v_call: TRBV2; d_call: NA; clone_size: many; cdr3_nt: TGTGCCAGCAGTTCAGGAACCCAGAATCGGGAAGCTTTCTTT; cdr3_aa: CASSSGTQNREAFF
j_call: TRBJ1-1; v_call: TRBV4-3; d_call: NA; clone_size: few; cdr3_nt: TGCGTCAGCAGCCAAGGGGGTGCAGGGTCCAGCACTGAAGCTTTCTTT; cdr3_aa: CVSSQGGAGSSTEAFF